This T cell receptor (beta chain) is drawn from a study of blood T cell repertoires in COVID-19. In the original analysis: By means of reference gene primer amplification, nucleated cell counts were estimated. Sequencing was performed with immunoSEQ multiplex PCR; in TCRdb, only in-frame clones are kept and a portion is missing. Clone size and the V and J calls come from that table; the DNA yielded D and trimming. The sample contains 88,000 or so clones, 75% to 90% of which appear only once. Assignment of participants to cohorts was predicated upon participant-reported clinical history. The V gene lost 0 bases and the J gene lost 0 bases, with 6 bases spanning the gap. The CDR3 totals 15 residues. The germline V gene has CDR1 SGHTS and CDR2 YDEGEE.

The sequence derives from a woman in her 50s with acute COVID-19. The rearrangement joins TRBV5-8 to TRBJ1-4; TRBD1 is a possible D gene (5 bases). Sequenced: PBMCs or T cells enriched from blood (not recorded which). The CDR3 DNA is TGTGCCAGCAGCTTGGGACAGCCAACTAATGAAAAACTGTTTTTT. This gives the protein CASSLGQPTNEKLFF.